The T cell receptor beta chain described here comes from a study of blood T cell repertoires in COVID-19. Profiling relied on immunoSEQ multiplex PCR, and the TCRdb table lists in-frame clones only, not all of them. Among 85,000 to 90,000 clones, roughly 84% were seen once, and the ten largest hold about 11%. The sample was peripheral blood. This TCR was recovered from a man between 65 and 85 years old with acute or convalescent COVID-19.

CDR3 sequence (DNA): TGTGCCAGCTCCTCAGGGGGGCGAACTAATGAAAAACTGTTTTTT. Amino acid sequence: CASSSGGRTNEKLFF. V gene TRBV7-9 combines with J gene TRBJ1-4; 7 bases are a match to TRBD1. The J segment lost 1 base and the V segment lost 8 bases, leaving 7 bases of the junction unmatched. This CDR3 has 15 residues. Germline assignment: CDR1 SEHNR and CDR2 FQNEAQ (reference sequence).